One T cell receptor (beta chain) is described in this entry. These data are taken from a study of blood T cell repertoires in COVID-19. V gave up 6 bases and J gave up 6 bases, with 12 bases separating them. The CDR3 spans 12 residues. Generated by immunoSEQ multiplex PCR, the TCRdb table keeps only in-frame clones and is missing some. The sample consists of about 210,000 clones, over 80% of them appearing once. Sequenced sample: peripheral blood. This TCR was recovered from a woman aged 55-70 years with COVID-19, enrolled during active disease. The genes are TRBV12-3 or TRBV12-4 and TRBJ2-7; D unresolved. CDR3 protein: CASSLLQSEQYF. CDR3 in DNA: TGTGCCAGCAGCTTGCTACAGAGCGAGCAGTACTTC.